This T cell receptor beta chain was sequenced in a study of blood T cell repertoires in COVID-19. Original processing methods: Counts of nucleated cells, estimated from reference gene primer amplification, were obtained. Sequenced by immunoSEQ multiplex PCR; TCRdb stores in-frame clones only, minus some. Clone size and the V and J calls come from that table; the DNA yielded D and trimming. The sample consists of 200,000 to 250,000 clones, 70% to 90% of them appearing once. V dropped 10 bases and J dropped 4 bases, with 15 bases sitting between them. This CDR3 comprises 13 residues. Germline CDR1 and CDR2: MDHEN and SYDVKM.

The V and J genes are TRBV28 and TRBJ2-3; D is unclear. The receptor's source is a woman in her 70s with active or convalescent COVID-19. The sample was peripheral blood. The CDR3 loop reads CANSMGTSDTQYF. CDR3 nucleotide sequence: TGTGCCAACTCGATGGGCACCTCAGATACGCAGTATTTT.